A single sample gave rise to the 32 T cell receptor beta chains below, sequenced in a study of blood T cell repertoires in COVID-19. Generated by immunoSEQ multiplex PCR, the TCRdb table keeps only in-frame clones and is missing some. There are more than 300,000 clones in the sample; 88% occur only once, and around 1.2% lies in the top ten. Sequencing was carried out using PBMCs or T cells enriched from blood (not recorded which). The receptors here all came from a woman under 30 who had recovered from COVID-19.

This chain connects TRBV7-3 to TRBJ2-2; D is perhaps TRBD1 (6 bases). V was trimmed by 6 bases and J by 1 base, leaving 12 bases between them. The V gene's germline CDR1 is SGHTA and CDR2 FQGTGA. The CDR3 runs to 15 residues. CDR3 amino acids: CASRPTGLNTGELFF. The CDR3, as DNA: TGTGCCAGCAGGCCTACAGGGTTGAACACCGGGGAGCTGTTTTTT.

This chain connects TRBV5-1 to TRBJ1-3; weak D call: TRBD1 (5 bases). V was clipped by 4 bases and J by 3 bases, with 11 bases between them. This CDR3 is 14 amino acids long. In germline, CDR1 is SGHRS, CDR2 YFSETQ. CDR3 region: CASSGDSVGNTIYF. The CDR3 DNA follows: TGCGCCAGCAGCGGGGACTCAGTTGGAAACACCATATATTTT.

V is TRBV5-1 and J is TRBJ2-1, with 11 bases lining up with TRBD2. V shed 7 bases, J shed 6 bases, and the junction held 3 bases outside the gene matches. The CDR3 sequence is 13 residues long. The germline V gene encodes CDR1 SGHRS and CDR2 YFSETQ. Here the CDR3 DNA reads TGCGCCAGCGCGCTAGCGGGGGGCAATGAGCAGTTCTTC. Residues: CASALAGGNEQFF.

The V call is TRBV11-2, the J call TRBJ1-6; a weak D match, TRBD1 (6 bases). The CDR3 has 14 residues. Germline lookup yields CDR1 SGHAT and CDR2 FQNNGV. With 4 bases removed from V and 10 bases from J, the gap between germline ends came to 14 bases. The CDR3 DNA is TGTGCCAGCAGCTACAGGGTGTCAAGGTCACCCCTCCACTTT. It specifies CASSYRVSRSPLHF.

The V and J genes are TRBV2 and TRBJ2-7, with 11 bases identical to TRBD2. The CDR3 is made up of 15 amino acids. V lost 8 bases to trimming and J lost 6 bases; unmatched junction nucleotides: 12. The germline CDR1 and CDR2 sequences are SNHLY and FYNNEI. CDR3 coding DNA: TGTGCCAGCTCTTTGATTAGCGGGGGGGCTGGCGAGCAGTACTTC. Translated, it gives CASSLISGGAGEQYF.

The chain links TRBV10-3 to TRBJ1-2, with 7 bases matching TRBD1. V shed 3 bases, J shed 2 bases, and the junction held 3 bases outside the gene matches. This CDR3 is 14 amino acids long. CDR1 is ENHRY and CDR2 is SYGVKD in the germline V gene. Here the CDR3 DNA reads TGTGCCATCAGTGACCGACAGGGAAACTATGGCTACACCTTC. This translates into CAISDRQGNYGYTF.

V gene TRBV11-2 combines with J gene TRBJ1-1; 8 bases agree with TRBD1. With V trimmed by 5 bases and J by 1 base, 9 bases remained unmatched. This CDR3 comprises 16 residues. Germline CDR1 is SGHAT and CDR2 is FQNNGV. CDR3: CASSRQGARENTEAFF. The CDR3, as DNA: TGTGCCAGCAGCCGGCAGGGGGCAAGAGAGAACACTGAAGCTTTCTTT.

The rearrangement uses TRBV29-1 and TRBJ2-5; D call uncertain. Trimming left V 3 bases short and J 3 bases short, with 14 bases between. This CDR3 contains 14 residues. Germline-derived CDR1 and CDR2 are SQVTM and ANQGSEA. CDR3 region: CSVEAGFVKETQYF. CDR3 bases: TGCAGCGTTGAGGCCGGGTTCGTGAAAGAGACCCAGTACTTC.

This chain connects TRBV6-4 to TRBJ1-6; 8 nucleotides agree with TRBD1. The J segment lost 7 bases and the V segment lost 4 bases, leaving 3 bases of the junction unmatched. The CDR3 is 14 residues long. Germline loops: CDR1 MRHNA, CDR2 SNTAGT. The CDR3 bases are TGTGCCAGCAGTGCCCAGGGGGCGAATTCACCCCTCCACTTT. It yields the protein CASSAQGANSPLHF.

The V call is TRBV1, the J call TRBJ2-5; TRBD2 is taken as the D call from the table, unchecked against the DNA. TRBV1 is shown as a pseudogene. This CDR3 is built from 14 residues. CDR3 bases: TGCACCAGCAGCCAGACCGCGGTGGGAGAGACCCAGTACTTC. Translation gives CTSSQTAVGETQYF.

The V gene is TRBV2, the J gene TRBJ2-5; TRBD2 might be the D (7 bases). The CDR3 has 14 amino acids. Looked up from germline, CDR1 is SNHLY and CDR2 is FYNNEI. Trimming shortened V by 3 bases and J by 5 bases, and 13 bases separated the two germline ends. CDR3 in amino acids: CASSDPGGQETQYF. Here the CDR3 DNA reads TGTGCCAGCAGTGACCCCGGGGGGCAGGAGACCCAGTACTTC.

CDR3 in amino acids: CASSQSGLGTEAFF. The CDR3 DNA follows: TGTGCCAGCAGCCAGTCAGGGTTGGGCACTGAAGCTTTCTTT. The rearrangement uses TRBV14 and TRBJ1-1; a possible D gene is TRBD1 (5 bases). Germline V gives CDR1 SGHDN, CDR2 FVKESK. Trimming pared 3 bases from V and 4 bases from J, leaving 12 bases between. The CDR3 is 14 residues long.

About this clone: Distinct nucleotide sequences in the sample also encode this CDR3. CDR3 region: CASSVGGGTGELFF. CDR3 sequence (DNA): TGTGCCAGCAGCGTAGGAGGTGGCACCGGGGAGCTGTTTTTT. This chain links TRBV9 with TRBJ2-2; D is unclear. Per the germline V gene, CDR1 is SGDLS and CDR2 is YYNGEE. V was clipped by 0 bases and J by 4 bases, with 7 bases between them. CDR3 length: 14 residues.

CDR3 protein: CASSPRQSSYEQYF. For the CDR3, the DNA is TGTGCCAGCTCACCCAGACAGTCATCCTACGAGCAGTACTTC. The chain is built from TRBV18 and TRBJ2-7; possible D gene TRBD1, 5 bases. The CDR3 totals 14 residues. The V end lost 3 bases, the J end lost 1 base, and 10 bases lay between the germline ends. Per the germline V gene, CDR1 is KGHSH and CDR2 is LQKENI. Full variable domain (rest looked up from reference TRBV18 and TRBJ2-7): NAGVMQNPRHLVRRRGQEARLRCSPMKGHSHVYWYRQLPEEGLKFMVYLQKENIIDESGMPKERFSAEFPKEGPSILRIQQVVRGDSAAYFCASSPRQSSYEQYFGPGTRLTVT.

The chain recombines TRBV28 with TRBJ1-2; maybe TRBD1 (5 bases). V lost 2 bases, J lost 4 bases, and 14 bases lay in between. The germline gives CDR1 MDHEN, CDR2 SYDVKM. This CDR3 contains 15 residues. CDR3 DNA sequence: TGTGCCAGCAGTTTAGTTGGGCAGGGCCTCTATGGCTACACCTTC. Encoded protein: CASSLVGQGLYGYTF.

J is TRBJ2-3 and V is TRBV6-1; 8 bases map to TRBD2. The junction had 7 bases not matched to a gene; V was cut back by 3 bases and J by 2 bases. Germline V CDR1 and CDR2: MNHNS, SASEGT. The CDR3 is 16 residues long. The CDR3 region is CASSDTGGGNTDTQYF. In nucleotides, the CDR3 is TGTGCCAGCAGTGATACGGGCGGGGGGAACACAGATACGCAGTATTTT.

This clone has ten or more counts. The V call is TRBV4-3, the J call TRBJ1-2, with a possible D match to TRBD1 (5 bases). This CDR3 region has 19 residues. Germline CDR1 and CDR2: LGHNA and YSLEER. V was shortened by 0 bases and J by 5 bases, with 25 bases between the two germline ends. The CDR3, as DNA: TGCGCCAGCAGCCAAGAAGGAGTCGGGCAGGGCCCATTTGGTTATGGCTACACCTTC. Translating gives CASSQEGVGQGPFGYGYTF.

The CDR3 region is CASSRVLGQGDNEQFF. The CDR3 bases are TGTGCCAGCAGCCGAGTATTGGGACAGGGGGACAATGAGCAGTTCTTC. The V gene is TRBV7-9, the J gene TRBJ2-1; 11 positions match TRBD1. CDR1 and CDR2 from the germline V gene are SEHNR and FQNEAQ (reference sequence). This CDR3 has 16 amino acids. Losses at the gene ends were 5 bases for V and 5 bases for J; bases not matched to a gene: 8.

V usage is TRBV19 and J usage is TRBJ1-2; TRBD1 is a possible D gene (6 bases). Germline-derived CDR1 and CDR2 are LNHDA and SQIVND (reference sequence). The CDR3 loop spans 15 amino acids. V lost 5 bases and J 4 bases, leaving 17 bases between the germline ends. This chain's CDR3 is CASSFSPARGYGYTF. The CDR3 DNA reads as TGTGCCAGTAGTTTCTCACCGGCCAGGGGCTATGGCTACACCTTC.

The chain has TRBV28 and TRBJ1-1; 10 bases map to TRBD1. V dropped 7 bases and J dropped 3; count of bases not matched to a gene: 5. The germline gives CDR1 MDHEN, CDR2 SYDVKM. The CDR3 loop spans 14 amino acids. In DNA, the CDR3 is TGTGCCAGCAACAGACAGGGGGCGGACACTGAAGCTTTCTTT. This gives the protein CASNRQGADTEAFF.

The rearrangement uses TRBV10-2 and TRBJ1-1; the match to TRBD1 covers 11 bases. With V trimmed by 6 bases and J by 5 bases, 11 bases remained unmatched. The germline V gene has CDR1 WSHSY and CDR2 SAAADI. The CDR3 spans 16 residues. The CDR3 DNA sequence: TGCGCCAGCAGCCTCCGGGACAGGGGGGGTCGGACTGAAGCTTTCTTT. The encoded protein is CASSLRDRGGRTEAFF.

The rearrangement uses TRBV12-3 or TRBV12-4 and TRBJ1-2; D is unresolved. Trimming shortened V by 4 bases and J by 5 bases, and 11 bases separated the two germline ends. This CDR3 comprises 13 residues. The CDR3 sequence is CASSSRGRYGYTF. CDR3 DNA sequence: TGTGCCAGCAGTTCAAGAGGGAGGTATGGCTACACCTTC.

The V call is TRBV7-9, the J call TRBJ1-5; perhaps TRBD1 as D (6 bases). V was shortened by 4 bases and J by 3 bases, with 10 bases between the two germline ends. Germline V gene lookup returns CDR1 SEHNR and CDR2 FQNEAQ (reference sequence). This CDR3 contains 14 residues. CDR3 coding DNA: TGTGCCAGCAGCTCAGACAGGTTCAATCAGCCCCAGCATTTT. Residues: CASSSDRFNQPQHF.

The J gene is TRBJ2-5, the V gene TRBV7-9; 7 positions agree with TRBD2. This CDR3 has 15 amino acids. Germline V lookup: CDR1 SEHNR, CDR2 FQNEAQ (reference sequence). Trimming took 5 bases from V and 2 from J; bases not matched to a gene: 8. CDR3 nucleotides: TGTGCCAGCAGCACCCAAGGACTAGATCAAGAGACCCAGTACTTC. It codes for CASSTQGLDQETQYF.

To note about this clone: The same CDR3 arises from other DNA sequences in this sample as well. The J gene is TRBJ2-7, the V gene TRBV12-3 or TRBV12-4; the D gene is possibly TRBD1 (5 bases). CDR3 length: 12 residues. Deletions cut 6 bases from V and 3 bases from J, with 9 bases between. The CDR3 coding sequence is TGTGCCAGCAGGGGTGACAGCTACGAGCAGTACTTC. This encodes CASRGDSYEQYF.

The V gene is TRBV3-1 (or the pseudogene TRBV3-2), the J gene TRBJ2-3; TRBD2 matches at 15 bases. This CDR3 has 18 residues. V shed 5 bases and J 4 bases; nucleotides not matched to a gene: 10. Germline V gives CDR1 LGHDT, CDR2 YNNKEL (reference sequence). CDR3: CASSYGLAGGHIADTQYF. CDR3 nucleotide sequence: TGTGCCAGCAGCTACGGACTAGCGGGGGGGCATATCGCAGATACGCAGTATTTT.

The chain has TRBV3-1 (or the pseudogene TRBV3-2) and TRBJ1-4; D might be TRBD1 (6 bases). The CDR3 covers 15 residues. V was pared by 1 base and J by 6 bases, with 12 bases between. Germline values: CDR1 LGHDT, CDR2 YNNKEL (reference sequence). As DNA, the CDR3 is TGTGCCAGCAGCCAAGGTCGACAGGCTGATGAAAAACTGTTTTTT. This translates into CASSQGRQADEKLFF.

The chain joins TRBV30 to TRBJ1-4; 7 bases are shared with TRBD1. Germline CDR1 is GTSNPN and CDR2 is SVGIG (reference sequence). The V segment lost 1 base and the J segment 8 bases; nucleotides outside the gene matches: 13. The length of the CDR3 is 16 residues. As DNA, the CDR3 is TGTGCCTGGAGTGGGGGACAGCAGGGGAAGCAAGAAAAACTGTTTTTT. Its protein product is CAWSGGQQGKQEKLFF. Filled out from reference TRBV30 and TRBJ1-4, the complete variable domain reads SQTIHQWPATLVQPVGSPLSLECTVEGTSNPNLYWYRQAAGRGLQLLFYSVGIGQISSEVPQNLSASRPQDRQFILSSKKLLLSDSGFYLCAWSGGQQGKQEKLFFGSGTQLSVL.

For the CDR3, the DNA is TGTGCCAGCAGTTTTCGACAGGGGGCCCTATACTACACCGGGGAGCTGTTTTTT. It translates to CASSFRQGALYYTGELFF. The chain couples TRBV27 to TRBJ2-2; 10 bases map to TRBD1. Germline V gene sequence: CDR1 MNHEY, CDR2 SMNVEV (reference sequence). V was pared by 3 bases and J by 3 bases, with 10 bases of the junction left unmatched. The CDR3 has 18 amino acids.

This rearrangement joins TRBV5-8 to TRBJ1-1, with 7 positions matching TRBD1. With V trimmed by 0 bases and J by 11 bases, 1 base remained unmatched. This CDR3 contains 11 residues. CDR1 is SGHTS and CDR2 is YDEGEE in the germline V gene. CDR3 protein: CASSLEGAAFF. The DNA of the CDR3 is TGTGCCAGCAGCTTGGAGGGGGCCGCTTTCTTT.

The chain is built from TRBV9 and TRBJ1-4, with a weak D call TRBD1 (6 bases). V lost 0 bases to trimming and J lost 7 bases, with 13 bases between them. Germline CDR1 is SGDLS and CDR2 is YYNGEE. The CDR3 extends over 15 amino acids. The CDR3 loop is CASSVVAGAAEKLFF. The CDR3 DNA reads as TGTGCCAGCAGCGTAGTGGCGGGGGCGGCTGAAAAACTGTTTTTT.

The CDR3 DNA sequence: TGCGCCAGCAGCCTTGGACAGATGAACACTGAAGCTTTCTTT. Translating gives CASSLGQMNTEAFF. This chain connects TRBV4-3 to TRBJ1-1; D possibly corresponds to TRBD1 (6 bases). The CDR3 is made up of 14 amino acids. Germline assignment: CDR1 LGHNA and CDR2 YSLEER. Trimming took off 4 bases at V and 0 bases at J, with 9 bases between the two ends.